The next 25 T cell receptor beta chains were all read from a single sample in a study of Graves' ophthalmopathy and Graves' hyperthyroidism. TCR beta CDR3 amplification used RNA transcripts. RT-PCR with HTBI primers came first, then second-round multiplex PCR. MiXCR was run by TCRdb on the multiplex PCR reads, yielding one entry per CDR3 protein. This table has just over 600,000 distinct CDR3 sequences, about 20% appearing once. The sample comprised peripheral blood. The receptors were sampled from a woman aged 18-29 years with stable Graves' hyperthyroidism. Some clones in this sample may be carry-over from other donors' samples.

The chain is built from TRBV7-9 and TRBJ1-5; D unclear. The V gene lost 2 bases and the J gene lost 3 bases, with 8 bases spanning the gap. Looked up from germline, CDR1 is SEHNR and CDR2 is FQNEAQ (reference sequence). The CDR3 consists of 14 residues. As DNA, the CDR3 is TGTGCCAGCAGCTTAACGGAGGTCAATCAGCCCCAGCATTTT. Translated, it gives CASSLTEVNQPQHF.

V and J are TRBV6-8 and TRBJ1-2; perhaps TRBD1 as D (5 bases). Germline V gene sequence: CDR1 MNHGY, CDR2 SAAAGT. The CDR3 is 12 amino acids. Trimming cost V 4 bases and J 9 bases, with 12 bases left between them. The CDR3 reads CASSSQDRSYTF. The CDR3 DNA sequence: TGTGCCAGCAGTTCCCAAGACAGAAGCTACACCTTC.

In its sample, this clonotype was seen many times. The V call is TRBV13, the J call TRBJ2-2; D remains ambiguous. CDR3 length: 16 residues. Germline V CDR1 and CDR2: PRHDT, FYEKMQ (reference sequence). V lost 0 bases, J lost 4 bases, and 12 bases lay in between. CDR3 sequence reads: CASSLGYWKSTGELFF. The CDR3 coding sequence is TGTGCCAGCAGCTTAGGTTACTGGAAATCCACCGGGGAGCTGTTTTTT.

V is TRBV11-2 and J is TRBJ2-7; TRBD1 matches 7 bases. Germline CDR1 is SGHAT and CDR2 is FQNNGV. V shed 0 bases and J 2 bases; nucleotides not matched to a gene: 4. The CDR3 is 15 amino acids. This CDR3 reads CASSLDPGQAYEQYF. Written as DNA, the CDR3 is TGTGCCAGCAGCTTAGATCCCGGACAGGCCTACGAGCAGTACTTC.

This clonotype showed up just a few times. In DNA, the CDR3 is TGTGCCAGCAGTTACTCGATTAGCGAGGGGACGCCCTACGAGCAGTACTTC. Amino acid sequence: CASSYSISEGTPYEQYF. The chain couples TRBV6-5 to TRBJ2-7, with D perhaps matching TRBD1 or TRBD2 (5 bases each). Deletions cut 0 bases from V and 2 bases from J, with 17 bases between. CDR1 and CDR2 (germline): MNHEY, SVGAGI. The length of the CDR3 is 17 residues.

This clonotype was found many times. This chain connects TRBV7-9 to TRBJ1-2; a possible D gene is TRBD1 (5 bases). This CDR3 has 13 residues. Trimming stripped 3 bases from V and 4 bases from J, with 9 bases between. Germline lookup yields CDR1 SEHNR and CDR2 FQNEAQ (reference sequence). This CDR3 is CASSLGTFYGYTF. CDR3 DNA: TGTGCCAGCAGCTTGGGGACCTTCTATGGCTACACCTTC. Combining the CDR3 with reference TRBV7-9 and TRBJ1-2 gives the whole variable domain DTGVSQNPRHKITKRGQNVTFRCDPISEHNRLYWYRQTLGQGPEFLTYFQNEAQLEKSRLLSDRFSAERPKGSFSTLEIQRTEQGDSAMYLCASSLGTFYGYTFGSGTRLTVV.

This clonotype appeared many times. This chain joins TRBV29-1 and TRBJ2-7; D is ambiguous. V lost 4 bases, J lost 1 base, and 11 bases lay in between. This CDR3 is 13 amino acids long. CDR1 is SQVTM, CDR2 ANQGSEA, per germline. The CDR3: CSVAIDGSYEQYF. In nucleotides, the CDR3 is TGCAGCGTTGCCATCGACGGGTCCTACGAGCAGTACTTC.

This clonotype was counted many times. The rearrangement uses TRBV5-6 and TRBJ1-2, with unresolved D. This CDR3 contains 12 residues. Between the trimmed V and J ends, which lost 4 bases and 8 bases, there was a span of 12 bases. Germline CDR1 and CDR2: SGHDT and YYEEEE. CDR3 sequence reads: CASSPSGMGYTF. CDR3 coding DNA: TGTGCCAGCAGCCCCTCGGGAATGGGCTACACCTTC. The entire variable domain, with the rest obtained from reference TRBV5-6 and TRBJ1-2, is as follows: DAGVTQSPTHLIKTRGQQVTLRCSPKSGHDTVSWYQQALGQGPQFIFQYYEEEERQRGNFPDRFSGHQFPNYSSELNVNALLLGDSALYLCASSPSGMGYTFGSGTRLTVV.

This clonotype was detected a few times. The V and J genes are TRBV6-5 and TRBJ2-7; D gene uncertain. V lost 2 bases, J lost 4 bases, and 12 bases lay in between. Per the germline V gene, CDR1 is MNHEY and CDR2 is SVGAGI. The CDR3 has 14 amino acids. CDR3 protein: CASSYGQTTYEQYF. The CDR3 nucleotides are TGTGCCAGCAGTTACGGCCAGACGACTTACGAGCAGTACTTC.

This clonotype was observed at least ten times. The rearrangement joins TRBV2 to TRBJ1-5; maybe TRBD1 (6 bases). V was cut by 4 bases and J by 4 bases, with 11 bases left in between. This CDR3 comprises 14 residues. Germline V CDR1 and CDR2: SNHLY, FYNNEI. The CDR3 DNA reads as TGTGCCAGCAGTGGGACAGCGGCTAATCAGCCCCAGCATTTT. Amino acid sequence: CASSGTAANQPQHF.

For this clonotype: A much larger clone lies a single base off, so this may be a read error. J is TRBJ1-2 and V is TRBV12-3 or TRBV12-4; TRBD1 matches 9 bases. CDR3 length: 15 amino acids. The CDR3 loop is CASSLVGTGHYGFTF. The CDR3 nucleotides are TGTGCCAGCAGTTTAGTCGGGACAGGGCACTATGGCTTCACCTTC.

V gene TRBV6-1 combines with J gene TRBJ2-5; 7 bases map to TRBD1. In germline, CDR1 is MNHNS, CDR2 SASEGT. The CDR3 extends over 14 amino acids. The V and J ends lost 0 bases and 5 bases, in that order; junction bases with no gene match: 3. The CDR3 DNA is TGTGCCAGCAGTGAAGCGACAGGGTGGGAGACCCAGTACTTC. Its protein is CASSEATGWETQYF.

Points on this clonotype: No conserved phenylalanine or tryptophan ends this CDR3, so it is likely a read error. Because the CDR3's place on the DNA is in doubt, the DNA is left out and the CDR3 is given as listed by TCRdb. The chain has TRBV30 and TRBJ1-1; TRBD1 is taken as the D call from the table, unchecked against the DNA. The CDR3 sequence runs 15 residues, both termini included. The V gene's germline CDR1 is GTSNPN and CDR2 SVGIG (reference sequence). CDR3 residues: CAWSTGTGGNTEACV.

This clonotype was found many times. This chain joins TRBV10-3 and TRBJ1-2; D not resolved. CDR1 ENHRY and CDR2 SYGVKD come from the germline V gene. The CDR3 extends over 15 amino acids. Trimming left V 4 bases short and J 7 bases short, with 19 bases between. The CDR3 DNA is TGTGCCATCAGTGGAAACCGGGCCTCCGACGGTGGCTACACCTTC. This codes for CAISGNRASDGGYTF.

This clonotype appeared a few times. The J gene is TRBJ2-5, the V gene TRBV6-2 or TRBV6-3; the D gene is possibly TRBD2 (5 bases). The CDR3 spans 16 residues. Trimming stripped 5 bases from V and 0 bases from J, with 16 bases between. Germline CDR1 and CDR2: MNHEY and SVGEGT. CDR3 DNA sequence: TGTGCCAGCAGTATGAAGGAGTTTAGCGACCAAGAGACCCAGTACTTC. As protein: CASSMKEFSDQETQYF.

This clonotype was seen ten or more times. The V call is TRBV2, the J call TRBJ1-1, with 9 nucleotides matching TRBD1. Germline V gene lookup returns CDR1 SNHLY and CDR2 FYNNEI. Losses at the gene ends were 6 bases for V and 6 bases for J; bases not matched to a gene: 14. The CDR3 is 16 amino acids. The CDR3 DNA reads TGTGCCAGCAGCGACCCTTCCGGGACAGGGTTAGCTGAAGCTTTCTTT. Its translation is CASSDPSGTGLAEAFF.

This clonotype was detected many times. The V gene is TRBV28, the J gene TRBJ2-2, with D perhaps matching TRBD1 (7 bases). CDR1 is MDHEN, CDR2 SYDVKM, per germline. This CDR3 contains 14 residues. The V end lost 4 bases, the J end lost 6 bases, and 12 bases lay between the germline ends. In DNA, the CDR3 is TGTGCCAGCAGTTCCGTCAGGGGGGCCGGGGAGCTGTTTTTT. Translation: CASSSVRGAGELFF. Full variable domain (remainder filled in from reference TRBV28 and TRBJ2-2): DVKVTQSSRYLVKRTGEKVFLECVQDMDHENMFWYRQDPGLGLRLIYFSYDVKMKEKGDIPEGYSVSREKKERFSLILESASTNQTSMYLCASSSVRGAGELFFGEGSRLTVL.

This chain links TRBV28 with TRBJ2-7; possible D gene TRBD2, 6 bases. There are 13 residues in the CDR3. V lost 1 base and J 9 bases, leaving 13 bases between the germline ends. Germline V CDR1 and CDR2: MDHEN, SYDVKM. CDR3 sequence reads: CASSLSAGTGQYF. For the CDR3, the DNA is TGTGCCAGCAGTTTATCAGCGGGTACGGGGCAGTACTTC. Variable domain in full (rest from reference TRBV28 and TRBJ2-7): DVKVTQSSRYLVKRTGEKVFLECVQDMDHENMFWYRQDPGLGLRLIYFSYDVKMKEKGDIPEGYSVSREKKERFSLILESASTNQTSMYLCASSLSAGTGQYFGPGTRLTVT.

This clonotype appeared a few times. A much larger clone lies a single base off, so this may be a read error. V usage is TRBV2 and J usage is TRBJ1-1; D is unresolved. The CDR3 sequence is 13 residues long. Trimming removed 3 bases from V and 1 base from J, with 6 bases in between. Germline V lookup: CDR1 SNHLY, CDR2 FYNNEI. The CDR3 DNA reads as TGTGCCAGCAGTGATGAAGGGAACACTGAAGCTTTCTTT. Protein: CASSDEGNTEAFF.

This clonotype was seen ten or more times. The genes are TRBV10-3 and TRBJ1-5; 8 nucleotides match TRBD1. Germline V gene data show CDR1 as ENHRY and CDR2 as SYGVKD. Losses at the gene ends were 3 bases for V and 0 bases for J; bases not matched to a gene: 4. The CDR3 spans 16 residues. This CDR3 is CAISDPRGHSNQPQHF. The CDR3 nucleotides read TGTGCCATCAGTGACCCCAGGGGGCATAGCAATCAGCCCCAGCATTTT.

This clonotype was picked up many times. The rearrangement uses TRBV27 and TRBJ1-5; D unclear. The germline V and J ends were trimmed by 4 bases and 1 base, with 11 bases remaining between them. Germline assignment: CDR1 MNHEY and CDR2 SMNVEV (reference sequence). The CDR3 totals 15 residues. For the CDR3, the DNA is TGTGCCAGCAGTTATAGTCCAGTAAGCAATCAGCCCCAGCATTTT. Its translation is CASSYSPVSNQPQHF.

This clonotype came up many times. V and J are TRBV7-9 and TRBJ1-6, with D hard to call. Germline assignment: CDR1 SEHNR and CDR2 FQNEAQ (reference sequence). V shed 5 bases and J shed 2 bases, with 10 bases lying between them. The CDR3 contains 15 residues. As DNA, the CDR3 is TGTGCCAGCAGCCTAACAGTGGCCTATAATTCACCCCTCCACTTT. Its translation: CASSLTVAYNSPLHF.

The table lists this clonotype with a few counts. The chain has TRBV25-1 and TRBJ1-1, with 7 bases fitting TRBD1. Germline V gene lookup returns CDR1 MGHDK and CDR2 SYGVNS. The CDR3 runs 14 residues. J lost 1 base, V lost 8 bases, and 7 bases had no gene match. The CDR3 spells CASAETGRNTEAFF. CDR3 sequence (DNA): TGTGCCAGCGCCGAGACAGGGCGGAACACTGAAGCTTTCTTT.

The rearrangement uses TRBV12-3 or TRBV12-4 and TRBJ1-2; weak D call: TRBD1 (5 bases). Trimming cost V 6 bases and J 2 bases, with 10 bases left between them. The length of the CDR3 is 13 residues. CDR3 coding DNA: TGTGCCAGCAGACCCGAGGGGAACTATGGCTACACCTTC. As protein: CASRPEGNYGYTF.

This clonotype was found many times. The V call is TRBV6-5, the J call TRBJ2-5; 12 bases fit TRBD2. With 5 bases clipped from V and 7 bases from J, the junction kept 5 bases outside the gene matches. Germline V gene data show CDR1 as MNHEY and CDR2 as SVGAGI. The CDR3 sequence is 14 residues long. DNA of the CDR3: TGTGCCAGCAGTCCGACTAGCGGGGGTGGGACCCAGTACTTC. Protein product: CASSPTSGGGTQYF.